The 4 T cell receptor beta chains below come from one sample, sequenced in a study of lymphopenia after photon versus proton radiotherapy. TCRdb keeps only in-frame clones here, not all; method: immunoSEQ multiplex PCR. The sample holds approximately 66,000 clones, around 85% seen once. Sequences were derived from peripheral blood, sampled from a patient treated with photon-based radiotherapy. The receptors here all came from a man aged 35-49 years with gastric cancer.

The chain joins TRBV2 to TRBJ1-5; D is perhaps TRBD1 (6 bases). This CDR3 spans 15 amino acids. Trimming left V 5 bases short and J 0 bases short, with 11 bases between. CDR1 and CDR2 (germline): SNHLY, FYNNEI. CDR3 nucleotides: TGTGCCAGCAGTCCTGGGACATATAGCAATCAGCCCCAGCATTTT. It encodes CASSPGTYSNQPQHF.

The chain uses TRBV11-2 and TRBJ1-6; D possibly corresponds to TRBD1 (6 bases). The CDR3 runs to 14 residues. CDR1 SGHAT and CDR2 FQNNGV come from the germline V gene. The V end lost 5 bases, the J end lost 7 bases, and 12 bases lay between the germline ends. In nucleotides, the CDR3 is TGTGCCAGCAGCCATAGGACAGACAATTCACCCCTCCACTTT. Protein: CASSHRTDNSPLHF. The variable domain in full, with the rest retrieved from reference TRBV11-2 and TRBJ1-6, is EAGVAQSPRYKIIEKRQSVAFWCNPISGHATLYWYQQILGQGPKLLIQFQNNGVVDDSQLPKDRFSAERLKGVDSTLKIQPAKLEDSAVYLCASSHRTDNSPLHFGNGTRLTVT.

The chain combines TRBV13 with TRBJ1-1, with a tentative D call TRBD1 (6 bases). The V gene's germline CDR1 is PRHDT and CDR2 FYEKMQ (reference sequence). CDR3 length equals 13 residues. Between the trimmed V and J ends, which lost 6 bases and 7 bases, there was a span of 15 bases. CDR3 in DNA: TGTGCCAGCAGGACGGGACACTTAATTGAAGCTTTCTTT. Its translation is CASRTGHLIEAFF.

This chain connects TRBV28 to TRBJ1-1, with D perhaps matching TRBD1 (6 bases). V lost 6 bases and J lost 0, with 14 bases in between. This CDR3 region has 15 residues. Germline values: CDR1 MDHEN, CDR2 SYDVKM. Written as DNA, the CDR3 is TGTGCCAGCAGGCCAGGGGCCGGGTTGAACACTGAAGCTTTCTTT. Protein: CASRPGAGLNTEAFF.